The 23 T cell receptor beta chains below were found in one sample sequenced in a study of cytomegalovirus exposure and HLA in healthy donors. Vbeta (60) and Jbeta (13) primers were used in the PCR. Data came from immunoSEQ multiplex PCR; TCRdb stores just in-frame clones and leaves some out. This table has approximately 140,000 clones, around 66% appearing once. The sample was PBMCs. The receptors stem from a woman aged 60-75 years in good health and CMV-seronegative.

The V gene is TRBV5-4, the J gene TRBJ2-7, with TRBD1 matching 9 bases. Germline trimming cut 4 bases from V and 3 bases from J; bases unmatched to any gene: 11. The CDR3 runs 16 residues. The V gene's germline CDR1 is SGHNT and CDR2 YYREEE (reference sequence). CDR3 coding DNA: TGTGCCAGCAGCCGTAGCACGGGACAGGGAAACTACGAGCAGTACTTC. This codes for CASSRSTGQGNYEQYF.

CDR3 region: CASSPFTDGQPQHF. Written as DNA, the CDR3 is TGTGCCAGTAGCCCATTTACAGATGGACAGCCCCAGCATTTT. The chain employs TRBV19 and TRBJ1-5; D not resolved. V gave up 6 bases and J gave up 7 bases, with 16 bases separating them. This CDR3 contains 14 residues. Germline CDR1 and CDR2: LNHDA and SQIVND (reference sequence).

This chain connects TRBV10-3 to TRBJ2-2; no firm D call. The CDR3 length is 13 residues. Trimming shortened V by 4 bases and J by 3 bases, and 6 bases separated the two germline ends. Germline CDR1 and CDR2: ENHRY and SYGVKD. CDR3 sequence (DNA): TGTGCCATCAGTGCGGAGTACACCGGGGAGCTGTTTTTT. Its translation: CAISAEYTGELFF.

This clone was observed a single time. The chain recombines TRBV5-5 with TRBJ1-1; a possible D gene is TRBD1 (6 bases). This CDR3 contains 14 residues. CDR1 and CDR2 from the germline V gene are SGHKS and YYEKEE (reference sequence). V lost 2 bases, J lost 4 bases, and 12 bases lay in between. In DNA form, the CDR3 reads TGTGCCAGCAGCTTTAGGGGGGGAATCACTGAAGCTTTCTTT. Protein: CASSFRGGITEAFF.

The CDR3 sequence is CASSQMAGGSFGAGELFF. CDR3 nucleotide sequence: TGTGCCAGCAGCCAAATGGCGGGGGGATCATTCGGAGCCGGGGAGCTGTTTTTT. The J gene is TRBJ2-2, the V gene TRBV4-2; 8 bases are shared with TRBD2. This CDR3 contains 18 residues. With 2 bases clipped from V and 6 bases from J, the junction kept 14 bases outside the gene matches. Germline lookup yields CDR1 LGHNA and CDR2 YNFKEQ.

The chain employs TRBV6-6 and TRBJ2-7; TRBD2 aligns across 13 bases. This CDR3 region has 14 residues. Trimming removed 6 bases from V and 4 bases from J; junction bases left unmatched: 3. The germline V gene encodes CDR1 MNHNY and CDR2 SVGAGI (reference sequence). CDR3 DNA: TGTGCCAGCAGCGGGACTAGCGGGGCGTACGAGCAGTACTTC. This translates into CASSGTSGAYEQYF.

The chain combines TRBV9 with TRBJ2-3; the match to TRBD2 covers 12 bases. Germline V CDR1 and CDR2: SGDLS, YYNGEE. This CDR3 spans 16 amino acids. V was clipped by 4 bases and J by 3 bases; unmatched bases: 6. In DNA form, the CDR3 reads TGTGCCAGCAGCTCCGCTAGCGGGAGGGCGACAGATACGCAGTATTTT. Protein sequence: CASSSASGRATDTQYF.

This clone was seen a handful of times. The CDR3 coding sequence is TGTGCCAGCAGCCAAGTGTTAAACTATGGCTACACCTTC. Translated, it gives CASSQVLNYGYTF. The chain carries TRBV14 and TRBJ1-2; D is undetermined. The CDR3 contains 13 residues. From germline, CDR1 is SGHDN and CDR2 FVKESK. V was trimmed by 1 base and J by 2 bases, leaving 5 bases between them.

On this clone: Compared with germline, one end of the junction differs, possibly owing to a read error. The rearrangement uses TRBV6-5 and TRBJ1-1; 8 bases align to TRBD1. This CDR3 has 14 residues. CDR1 is MNHEY, CDR2 SVGAGI, per germline. CDR3 DNA: TGTGCCATCAGTAAGGGACAGGAGAACACTGAAGCTTTCTTT. Protein product: CAISKGQENTEAFF.

With respect to this clone: Distinct nucleotide sequences in the sample also encode this CDR3. The V call is TRBV11-2, the J call TRBJ1-1; perhaps TRBD1 as D (6 bases). The ends were cut back, 5 bases at V and 4 bases at J, with 14 bases in the middle. This CDR3 is built from 14 residues. Per germline, CDR1 SGHAT and CDR2 FQNNGV. Written as DNA, the CDR3 is TGTGCCAGCAGCGCGAAGGGGGGGAGCACTGAAGCTTTCTTT. This encodes CASSAKGGSTEAFF.

The chain carries TRBV5-1 and TRBJ2-7; D call uncertain. The CDR3 is 11 residues long. The V gene's germline CDR1 is SGHRS and CDR2 YFSETQ. V lost 4 bases to trimming and J lost 7 bases, with 9 bases between them. The CDR3 nucleotides are TGCGCCAGCAGCGGGCTGACAGAGCAGTACTTC. Its translation: CASSGLTEQYF.

The gene calls are TRBV29-1 and TRBJ1-6; 8 positions match TRBD1. Germline V gene lookup returns CDR1 SQVTM and CDR2 ANQGSEA. CDR3 length: 13 residues. V gave up 6 bases and J gave up 10 bases; unmatched junction bases: 8. The DNA for the CDR3 is TGCAGCGTGTCGGACAGGGAAAAATCACCCCTCCACTTT. Translating gives CSVSDREKSPLHF. Variable domain in full (rest from reference TRBV29-1 and TRBJ1-6): SAVISQKPSRDICQRGTSLTIQCQVDSQVTMMFWYRQQPGQSLTLIATANQGSEATYESGFVIDKFPISRPNLTFSTLTVSNMSPEDSSIYLCSVSDREKSPLHFGNGTRLTVT.

The J gene is TRBJ1-4, the V gene TRBV4-3; 8 bases line up with TRBD1. The CDR3 spans 16 residues. With 2 bases clipped from V and 2 bases from J, the junction kept 4 bases outside the gene matches. The V gene's germline CDR1 is LGHNA and CDR2 YSLEER. As DNA, the CDR3 is TGCGCCAGCAGCCAATTGACAGGGGAGACTAATGAAAAACTGTTTTTT. This translates into CASSQLTGETNEKLFF.

CDR3 region: CASSLMQGTYNEQFF. The CDR3 region has the DNA TGTGCCAGCAGTTTAATGCAGGGTACCTACAATGAGCAGTTCTTC. The J gene is TRBJ2-1, the V gene TRBV28, with D tentatively TRBD1 (5 bases). This CDR3 is built from 15 residues. Trimming left V 2 bases short and J 2 bases short, with 10 bases between. Germline CDR1 and CDR2: MDHEN and SYDVKM.

This clone turned up a few times. The chain combines TRBV7-2 with TRBJ2-2, with TRBD2 matching 12 bases. The CDR3 loop spans 15 amino acids. Germline CDR1 is SGHTA and CDR2 is FQGNSA. Trimming took 8 bases from V and 5 from J; bases not matched to a gene: 6. CDR3: CASATSGSRTGELFF. The DNA for the CDR3 is TGTGCCAGCGCGACTAGCGGGAGTCGAACCGGGGAGCTGTTTTTT.

The rearrangement links TRBV7-3 to TRBJ1-6, with 11 bases that match TRBD1. The V segment lost 0 bases and the J segment 10 bases; nucleotides outside the gene matches: 2. This CDR3 region has 15 residues. CDR1 and CDR2 from the germline V gene are SGHTA and FQGTGA. As DNA, the CDR3 is TGTGCCAGCAGCTTAACCGGGACAGGGGGATCACCCCTCCACTTT. Translated: CASSLTGTGGSPLHF.

The chain uses TRBV7-9 and TRBJ2-1; the D gene is possibly TRBD1 (5 bases). This CDR3 contains 14 residues. Germline CDR1 SEHNR, CDR2 FQNEAQ (reference sequence). With 5 bases removed from V and 0 bases from J, the gap between germline ends came to 8 bases. The chain's CDR3 is CASSRDSSYNEQFF. The CDR3 nucleotides are TGTGCCAGCAGCCGCGACAGCTCCTACAATGAGCAGTTCTTC.

This clone has a single count. The V call is TRBV5-6, the J call TRBJ2-2; 11 nucleotides line up with TRBD2. Unmatched junction bases numbered 8, after V lost 0 bases and J lost 4 bases. The CDR3 is 18 amino acids. CDR1 is SGHDT, CDR2 YYEEEE, per germline. The CDR3 region has the DNA TGTGCCAGCAGCTTGGACCCTAGCGGGAGGTGGAGCACCGGGGAGCTGTTTTTT. Amino acid sequence: CASSLDPSGRWSTGELFF.

This clone has more than one count but fewer than ten. J is TRBJ2-1 and V is TRBV27; D is undetermined. The CDR3 has 16 amino acids. The germline CDR1 and CDR2 sequences are MNHEY and SMNVEV (reference sequence). Trimming took 1 base from V and 9 from J, leaving 19 bases between them. DNA of the CDR3: TGTGCCAGCAGTTTATTCCTGAGGCCCGGTATGCGTGAGCAGTTCTTC. Protein: CASSLFLRPGMREQFF.

The chain links TRBV7-6 to TRBJ1-2; 11 bases line up with TRBD1. V lost 5 bases to trimming and J lost 2 bases; unmatched junction nucleotides: 4. The V gene's germline CDR1 is SGHVS and CDR2 FNYEAQ. CDR3 length equals 15 residues. CDR3 bases: TGTGCCAGCAGCCCGGGGACAGGGGGGAACTATGGCTACACCTTC. As protein: CASSPGTGGNYGYTF. Based on the CDR3 plus reference TRBV7-6 and TRBJ1-2, the full variable domain is GAGVSQSPRYKVTKRGQDVALRCDPISGHVSLYWYRQALGQGPEFLTYFNYEAQQDKSGLPNDRFSAERPEGSISTLTIQRTEQRDSAMYRCASSPGTGGNYGYTFGSGTRLTVV.

The chain joins TRBV28 to TRBJ2-1; TRBD2 agrees at 10 bases. The V gene's germline CDR1 is MDHEN and CDR2 SYDVKM. The V segment lost 4 bases and the J segment 7 bases; nucleotides outside the gene matches: 7. This CDR3 contains 15 residues. The CDR3 sequence is CASSSSGRGLNEQFF. The DNA of the CDR3 is TGTGCCAGCAGTTCCAGCGGGAGGGGGTTGAATGAGCAGTTCTTC.

The CDR3 region has the DNA TGTGCAAGTCGGGATAGGGGAGACGGGGACAGGGTTTCTAACTATGGCTACACCTTC. Residues: CASRDRGDGDRVSNYGYTF. V and J are TRBV12-2 and TRBJ1-2; the table's D call TRBD1 went unverified against the DNA. TRBV12-2 is given as a pseudogene. This CDR3 has 19 residues.

The J gene is TRBJ2-7, the V gene TRBV7-9; D not certain. V lost 5 bases and J lost 1, with 6 bases in between. Germline V gene lookup returns CDR1 SEHNR and CDR2 FQNEAQ (reference sequence). This CDR3 has 12 residues. CDR3 amino acids: CASSPTSYEQYF. CDR3 DNA sequence: TGTGCCAGCAGCCCCACATCCTACGAGCAGTACTTC.